The present TCR beta chain was sequenced within a study of blood T cell repertoires in COVID-19. As for the study in general: Collection of acute and convalescent COVID-19 samples took place in the United States, Italy and Spain. Sources were T cells, B-cell-depleted T cells, or PBMCs; the material itself was cDNA or gDNA.

The CDR3 loop spans 14 amino acids. Per germline, CDR1 SGHAT and CDR2 FQNNGV. J was trimmed by 4 bases and V by 7 bases; bases with no gene match: 6. Authors' processing steps: Estimation of nucleated cell counts relied on the amplification of reference gene primers. Clones were read by immunoSEQ multiplex PCR, and TCRdb kept only the in-frame ones, dropping some. V and J calls and clone size are those listed in that table; D and trimming were worked out from the DNA. The table records 150,000 to 200,000 clones, almost 85% of them present only once. This clone showed up many times. The J gene is TRBJ2-1, the V gene TRBV11-2, with TRBD2 matching over 8 bases. The specimen was peripheral blood. The sequence was collected from a man aged 40-50 years who had recovered from COVID-19. The CDR3 bases are TGTGCCAGCATCCCCGGGAGGGGGTACAATGAGCAGTTCTTC. This translates into CASIPGRGYNEQFF.